This T cell receptor (beta chain) was observed in a study of early T cells in non-severe SARS-CoV-2 infection. Unique molecular identifiers tagged individual cDNA molecules. TCRdb recomputed calls from the 5' RACE reads with MiXCR, one row per CDR3 protein. The profile shows tens of thousands of distinct CDR3 sequences, roughly 13% of them singletons. Germline V gene data show CDR1 as MDHEN and CDR2 as SYDVKM. The CDR3 is 14 residues long. V was cut by 7 bases and J by 0 bases, with 13 bases left in between. This clonotype was recorded at least ten times. The sequence derives from an adult who was a healthcare worker with PCR-confirmed SARS-CoV-2 infection or an uninfected control (not recorded which). Sequencing input: whole blood. This sequence joins TRBV28 and TRBJ2-7, with D perhaps given as TRBD1 or TRBD2 (5 bases each). The CDR3 spells CASTSLGRSYEQYF. For the CDR3, the DNA is TGTGCCAGCACCTCTCTGGGACGCTCCTACGAGCAGTACTTC.